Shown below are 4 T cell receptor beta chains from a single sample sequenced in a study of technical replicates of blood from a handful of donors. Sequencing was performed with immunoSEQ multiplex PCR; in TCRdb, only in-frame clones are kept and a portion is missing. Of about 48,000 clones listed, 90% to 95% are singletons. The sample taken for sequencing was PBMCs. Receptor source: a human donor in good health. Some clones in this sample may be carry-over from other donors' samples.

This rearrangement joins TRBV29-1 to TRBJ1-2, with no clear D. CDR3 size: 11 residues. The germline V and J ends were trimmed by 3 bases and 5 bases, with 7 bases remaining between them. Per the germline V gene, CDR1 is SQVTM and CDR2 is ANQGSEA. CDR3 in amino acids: CSVDPGYGYTF. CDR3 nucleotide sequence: TGCAGCGTTGACCCGGGATATGGCTACACCTTC.

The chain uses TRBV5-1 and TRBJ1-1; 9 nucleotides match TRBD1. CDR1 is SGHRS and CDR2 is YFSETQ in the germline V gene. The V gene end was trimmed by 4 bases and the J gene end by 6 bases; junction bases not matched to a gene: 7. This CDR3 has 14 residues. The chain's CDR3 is CASSRQGDDPEAFF. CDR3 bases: TGCGCCAGCAGCCGACAGGGGGATGACCCTGAAGCTTTCTTT.

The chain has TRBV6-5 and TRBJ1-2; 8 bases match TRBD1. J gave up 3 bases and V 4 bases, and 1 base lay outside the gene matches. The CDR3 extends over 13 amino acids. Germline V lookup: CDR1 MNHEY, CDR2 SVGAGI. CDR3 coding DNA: TGTGCCAGCAGTTCGACAGGGGACTATGGCTACACCTTC. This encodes CASSSTGDYGYTF.

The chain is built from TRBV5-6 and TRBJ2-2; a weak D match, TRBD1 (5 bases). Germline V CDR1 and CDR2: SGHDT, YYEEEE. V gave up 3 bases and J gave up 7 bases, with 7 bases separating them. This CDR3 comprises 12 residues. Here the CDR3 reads CASSSDNGELFF. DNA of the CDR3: TGTGCCAGCAGCTCGGACAACGGGGAGCTGTTTTTT.